Listed below are T cell receptor beta chains from one sample, sequenced in a study of blood T cell repertoires in COVID-19. The repertoire was sequenced with immunoSEQ multiplex PCR; TCRdb's copy has only in-frame clones and lacks some. The repertoire has roughly 60,000 clones, around 84% of them found once; the top ten carry approximately 6.3%. Sequenced material: peripheral blood. The receptor set was obtained from a human donor in a cohort sampled during active or convalescent COVID-19. CDR3s include the opening cysteine and the closing phenylalanine or tryptophan. Rows give clone size only sometimes, using once, few, many, or a class for an expanded clone.

abundance | j_gene | v_gene | CDR3aa
NA | TRBJ1-1 | TRBV5-5 | CASSPRLQGNVNTEAFF
NA | TRBJ2-3 | TRBV3-1/TRBV3-2 | CASSQGRADFTDTQYF
NA | TRBJ2-7 | TRBV4-2 | CASSASTGTGVSYEQYF
few | TRBJ2-1 | TRBV11-2 | CASSLNLGQGGNEQFF
NA | TRBJ1-3 | TRBV7-2 | CASSAESGNTIYF
once | TRBJ1-2 | TRBV4-3 | CASSQDIGVYGYTF
NA | TRBJ1-1 | TRBV4-2 | CASSQEAHPGTEAFF
NA | TRBJ2-2 | TRBV5-6 | CASLRGGVMGTGELFF
once | TRBJ1-5 | TRBV12-3/TRBV12-4 | CASSPNTRAQHF
NA | TRBJ1-5 | TRBV25-1 | CASRGHPDQPQHF
once | TRBJ1-1 | TRBV23-1 | CASSQKKGTGPLNTEAFF
NA | TRBJ2-5 | TRBV5-1 | CASSPRGRLYQETQYF
once | TRBJ2-1 | TRBV18 | CASLGGGSGVYNEQFF
NA | TRBJ2-2 | TRBV27 | CASGLNGGPTGELFF
NA | TRBJ2-7 | TRBV7-2 | CASTLSSGTYEQYF
NA | TRBJ2-5 | TRBV5-4 | CASSSGGPQETQYF
NA | TRBJ1-3 | TRBV10-2 | CASSEQGGNTIYF
NA | TRBJ1-4 | TRBV19 | CASSIPQGSNEKLFF
NA | TRBJ2-6 | TRBV5-1 | CASSLTAPFGFAGGANVLTF
NA | TRBJ2-1 | TRBV7-2 | CASSLRGGAGNNEQFF
NA | TRBJ1-1 | TRBV5-5 | CASSLDRVPTEAFF
NA | TRBJ2-2 | TRBV7-2 | CASSLGIAGGRTGELFF
NA | TRBJ2-1 | TRBV29-1 | CSVSSGSSYNEQFF